This TCR beta chain was sequenced during a study of T-cell memory formation after mild COVID-19. Looking at the study overall: Each donor largely had its own TCR clusters.

TCRdb fed the 5' RACE reads into MiXCR, producing one record per CDR3 protein. The data hold 500,000 to 600,000 distinct CDR3 sequences, with over 15% observed a single time. Worth noting for this clonotype: Its antigen is still unknown.

The germline V and J ends were trimmed by 0 bases and 4 bases, with 17 bases remaining between them. Germline V gives CDR1 MNHEY, CDR2 SVGEGT. The CDR3 runs to 17 residues. Findings and caveats of the study: Whether second-wave clones peaking at day 37 were SARS-CoV-2 specific went unconfirmed.

This sequence was found in an adult woman who had mild COVID-19 (a few samples of this study predate the infection). Cell type and time point are not known. The chain employs TRBV6-2 or TRBV6-3 and TRBJ2-3; TRBD1 is a possible D gene (6 bases). The sample was PBMCs or a T cell subset sorted from them (not recorded which). The CDR3 sequence is CASSYSPEQGSPDTQYF. CDR3 bases: TGTGCCAGCAGTTACTCTCCCGAGCAGGGGAGTCCAGATACGCAGTATTTT.